These T cell receptor beta chains were read from a single sample in a study of sequential checkpoint blockade in melanoma. Sequencing was performed with immunoSEQ multiplex PCR; in TCRdb, only in-frame clones are kept and a portion is missing. The sample lists around 5,200 clones, about 80% occurring once. The sample consisted of CD8+ T cells sorted from blood (inferred from file names), taken from a patient given nivolumab and ipilimumab in sequence. The receptors stem from a human donor with melanoma. The CDR3 runs from the conserved cysteine through the conserved F or W. A D gene is named only where the DNA matches it firmly. For some rows the clone size is stated as once, few or many, or as a class when expanded; others skip it.

j_gene,d_gene,abundance,v_gene,CDR3aa,CDR3nt
TRBJ2-5,TRBD2,-,TRBV15,CATSRENSGGQETQYF,TGTGCCACCAGCAGAGAAAATAGCGGGGGCCAAGAGACCCAGTACTTC
TRBJ2-5,TRBD1,-,TRBV4-1,CASSQDRGTGIFETQYF,TGCGCCAGCAGCCAAGATAGGGGGACAGGGATTTTCGAGACCCAGTACTTC
TRBJ1-2,-,-,TRBV6-5,CASTQGLGGYTF,TGTGCCAGCACCCAGGGTTTGGGTGGCTACACCTTC
TRBJ2-1,-,-,TRBV29-1,CSVDSGATYNEQFF,TGCAGCGTTGATTCAGGGGCTACCTACAATGAGCAGTTCTTC
TRBJ2-2,TRBD2,once,TRBV7-6,CASSLPSGGATGELFF,TGTGCCAGCAGCTTGCCTAGCGGGGGGGCCACCGGGGAGCTGTTTTTT
TRBJ1-1,TRBD1,-,TRBV7-8,CASSFTIQGFEAFF,TGTGCCAGCAGCTTTACTATACAGGGGTTTGAAGCTTTCTTT
TRBJ2-1,-,once,TRBV6-1,CASSSVQQFF,TGTGCCAGCAGCTCCGTTCAGCAGTTCTTC
TRBJ1-2,TRBD1,once,TRBV29-1,CSVEETTGDYYGYTF,TGCAGCGTTGAAGAGACAACAGGGGATTACTATGGCTACACCTTC
TRBJ1-5,-,-,TRBV25-1,CASSEGQGWNQPQHF,TGTGCCAGCAGTGAAGGTCAGGGATGGAATCAGCCCCAGCATTTT
TRBJ2-7,TRBD1,once,TRBV9,CASSVVPGQGSEQYF,TGTGCCAGCAGCGTAGTCCCTGGACAGGGGAGCGAGCAGTACTTC
TRBJ1-2,TRBD1,-,TRBV4-2,CASSPLRDRDGYTF,TGTGCCAGCAGCCCACTACGGGACAGGGATGGGTACACCTTC
TRBJ1-1,-,-,TRBV7-6,CASSPYRSGFTEAFF,TGTGCCAGCAGCCCCTACCGGTCGGGGTTCACTGAAGCTTTCTTT
TRBJ1-4,-,-,TRBV15,CATSSDRDAEKLFF,TGTGCCACCAGCTCTGACCGGGATGCTGAAAAACTGTTTTTT
TRBJ2-7,TRBD2,-,TRBV7-3,CASSLLLAGIHYEQYF,TGTGCCAGCAGCTTATTACTAGCGGGGATACACTACGAGCAGTACTTC
TRBJ2-7,TRBD1,-,TRBV29-1,CSSGDSGYEQYF,TGCAGTTCCGGGGACAGTGGCTACGAGCAGTACTTC
TRBJ1-1,-,-,TRBV7-8,CASSLPGYTEAFF,TGTGCCAGCAGCTTACCAGGGTACACTGAAGCTTTCTTT
TRBJ2-3,-,-,TRBV4-2,CASSQTSTDTQYF,TGTGCCAGCAGCCAAACTAGCACAGATACGCAGTATTTT
TRBJ2-7,-,-,TRBV7-6,CASSLARDISYEQYF,TGTGCCAGCAGCTTAGCCCGGGACATCTCCTACGAGCAGTACTTC
TRBJ2-3,TRBD2,few,TRBV7-8,CASSSLAGGRTDTQYF,TGTGCCAGCAGCTCCCTAGCGGGGGGGCGAACAGATACGCAGTATTTT
TRBJ1-1,-,-,TRBV4-2,CASSPGGIEAFF,TGTGCCAGCAGCCCCGGAGGTATTGAAGCTTTCTTT
TRBJ1-4,-,-,TRBV5-6,CASSLGSAGPATNEKLFF,TGTGCCAGCAGCTTGGGGTCTGCAGGGCCCGCAACTAATGAAAAACTGTTTTTT
TRBJ2-1,TRBD2,few,TRBV9,CASTESGGAFDEQFF,TGTGCCAGCACCGAGAGCGGGGGGGCTTTTGATGAGCAGTTCTTC
TRBJ2-3,TRBD1,-,TRBV11-2,CASSPWTGYTDTQYF,TGTGCCAGCAGCCCCTGGACAGGGTACACAGATACGCAGTATTTT
TRBJ2-3,TRBD2,-,TRBV11-2,CASSLGTTSGRATDTQYF,TGTGCCAGCAGCTTAGGTACTACTAGCGGGAGGGCCACAGATACGCAGTATTTT
TRBJ2-2,TRBD2,-,TRBV19,CATKTGGQGELFF,TGTGCCACCAAGACGGGGGGGCAAGGGGAGCTGTTTTTT
TRBJ2-6,-,-,TRBV9,CASSANSGANVLTF,TGTGCCAGCAGCGCCAACTCTGGGGCCAACGTCCTGACTTTC
TRBJ2-7,TRBD2,few,TRBV4-2,CASSPGTSGKEQYF,TGTGCCAGCAGCCCGGGGACTAGCGGGAAGGAGCAGTACTTC
TRBJ2-2,-,-,TRBV4-1,CASSSGNTGELFF,TGCGCCAGCAGTTCGGGGAACACCGGGGAGCTGTTTTTT
TRBJ2-7,TRBD2,-,TRBV10-3,CAISESGTSGGYEQYF,TGTGCCATCAGTGAGTCGGGGACTAGCGGGGGCTACGAGCAGTACTTC
TRBJ2-3,-,-,TRBV5-1,CASSSVGGSSTDTQYF,TGCGCCAGCAGCTCGGTGGGGGGTTCTAGCACAGATACGCAGTATTTT